Below are 23 T cell receptor beta chains sequenced from a single sample in a study of tumor-infiltrating lymphocytes in primary liver carcinoma. The template, 450 to 650 ng total RNA, yielded TCR beta cDNA made with a constant-region primer. What produced the TCR beta libraries was three nested multiplex PCR rounds using slightly modified ARM-PCR. Two initial PCR rounds of roughly 10 cycles each paired TRBV1-TRBV30 forward primers with a C-beta reverse primer. TCRdb used MiXCR to reprocess the multiplex PCR reads, holding one entry per CDR3 protein. The table records fewer than 75,000 distinct CDR3 sequences, roughly 70% of them present only once. From unsorted bulk tissue weighing about 20-32 mg, DNA and RNA were co-extracted. The sample comprised liver tumor tissue from sampling region 4. Documented subset: tumor region T4, right-lateral pole. The receptor source for this set is a man aged 40-49 years with primary liver carcinoma and hepatitis B virus infection.

This clonotype was counted a single time. One end of the junction fails to match germline, which may point to a read error. This chain links TRBV6-5 with TRBJ2-6, with D maybe TRBD2 (6 bases). The length of the CDR3 is 17 residues. Germline assignment: CDR1 MNHEY and CDR2 SVGAGI. The CDR3 DNA is TGTGCCAGCAGGTTGGGACGGGGGAGCTCTGGGGCTAACGTCCTGACTTTC. It yields the protein CASRLGRGSSGANVLTF.

At least ten counts were recorded for this clonotype. V and J are TRBV10-3 and TRBJ2-3, with a possible D match to TRBD1 (5 bases). This CDR3 spans 15 amino acids. CDR1 is ENHRY, CDR2 SYGVKD, per germline. V lost 6 bases and J lost 1, with 14 bases in between. The CDR3 region is CAIRETEFGTDTQYF. CDR3 bases: TGTGCCATCAGGGAGACAGAATTCGGCACAGATACGCAGTATTTT.

The rearrangement links TRBV11-2 to TRBJ2-7; D is uncertain. Germline V gives CDR1 SGHAT, CDR2 FQNNGV. Trimming removed 2 bases from V and 9 bases from J, with 14 bases in between. The CDR3 spans 13 residues. The CDR3, as DNA: TGTGCCAGCAGCTTAAGTGAGCCAGCATCGCAGTACTTC. This encodes CASSLSEPASQYF.

Turning to this clonotype: This may be a read error: a much more frequent sequence differs by one nucleotide. CDR3 nucleotides: TGTGCCTGGAGTGTTAAGGGCAATCAGCCCCCGCATTTT. It translates to CAWSVKGNQPPHF. The chain is built from TRBV30 and TRBJ1-5, with no clear D. CDR1 and CDR2 from the germline V gene are GTSNPN and SVGIG (reference sequence). The CDR3 runs 13 residues.

In this sample, this clonotype turned up many times. This chain uses TRBV6-5 with TRBJ2-7; 11 bases are a match to TRBD1. The CDR3 runs 15 residues. J gave up 2 bases and V 6 bases, and 6 bases lay outside the gene matches. Germline CDR1 is MNHEY and CDR2 is SVGAGI. The CDR3 DNA sequence: TGTGCCAGCAGAAAGGGACAGGGGGGGCCCTACGAGCAGTACTTC. It yields the protein CASRKGQGGPYEQYF.

Comment on this clonotype: At one end, the junction sequence differs from germline, possibly due to a read error. CDR3 coding DNA: TGTGCCAGAGGCTTAGTGTCAGGCCAAGGGACCCAGTACTTC. Amino acids: CARGLVSGQGTQYF. The chain combines TRBV11-2 with TRBJ2-5; D remains unclear. Germline V lookup: CDR1 SGHAT, CDR2 FQNNGV. This CDR3 contains 14 residues. Using reference TRBV11-2 and TRBJ2-5 for the parts outside the CDR3, the full variable domain is EAGVAQSPRYKIIEKRQSVAFWCNPISGHATLYWYQQILGQGPKLLIQFQNNGVVDDSQLPKDRFSAERLKGVDSTLKIQPAKLEDSAVYLCARGLVSGQGTQYFGPGTRLLVL.

On this clonotype: One end of the junction varies from germline; a read error may be responsible. The gene calls are TRBV11-3 and TRBJ2-6; the D gene is possibly TRBD1 (5 bases). CDR1 and CDR2 from the germline V gene are SGHNT and YENEEA. The CDR3 contains 16 residues. CDR3 nucleotide sequence: TGTGCCATCAACTCGACAGCACAGTCTGGGGCCAACGCCCTGACTTTC. Protein product: CAINSTAQSGANALTF. Full variable domain (outside the CDR3, taken from reference TRBV11-3 and TRBJ2-6): EAGVVQSPRYKIIEKKQPVAFWCNPISGHNTLYWYLQNLGQGPELLIRYENEEAVDDSQLPKDRFSAERLKGVDSTLKIQPAELGDSAVYLCAINSTAQSGANALTFGAGSRLTVL.

The genes are TRBV24-1 and TRBJ2-7; 9 bases match TRBD1. Germline loops: CDR1 KGHDR, CDR2 SFDVKD. The CDR3 loop spans 18 amino acids. V dropped 9 bases and J dropped 4; count of bases not matched to a gene: 21. CDR3 residues: CATSHPDRGPSTVYEQYF. For the CDR3, the DNA is TGTGCCACCTCGCACCCGGACAGGGGACCTTCAACAGTGTACGAGCAGTACTTC.

There are a few counts of this clonotype. A read error may produce the germline difference seen at one junction end. The chain employs TRBV6-5 and TRBJ2-2; D not certain. This CDR3 is built from 14 residues. CDR1 and CDR2 from the germline V gene are MNHEY and SVGAGI. CDR3 nucleotide sequence: TGTGCCAGTAGTTACTCTCGGGACACCGGGGAGCTGTTTTTT. It encodes CASSYSRDTGELFF.

This chain links TRBV5-1 with TRBJ1-1; TRBD1 is a possible D gene (6 bases). The germline gives CDR1 SGHRS, CDR2 YFSETQ. CDR3 length: 14 residues. Trimming took off 8 bases at V and 5 bases at J, with 19 bases between the two ends. CDR3 coding DNA: TGCGCCAGGAGCCCCGGGACATCCGAGACTGAAGCTTTCTTT. It yields the protein CARSPGTSETEAFF.

On this clonotype: Germline and junction disagree at one end, which may indicate a read error. The chain is built from TRBV7-9 and TRBJ1-2; the match to TRBD1 covers 7 bases. This CDR3 comprises 17 residues. The V gene's germline CDR1 is SEHNR and CDR2 FQNEAQ (reference sequence). The DNA for the CDR3 is TGTGCCAGCAGCTTCAGACCCCAGGGGGAGCGCAACTATGGCTACATCTTC. It specifies CASSFRPQGERNYGYIF.

As DNA, the CDR3 is TGTGCCAGTAGTGCGGGGGACAGGGACTTCCACAATGAGCAGTTCTTC. This sequence encodes CASSAGDRDFHNEQFF. The chain employs TRBV19 and TRBJ2-1; 9 bases match TRBD1. J lost 5 bases, V lost 5 bases, and 10 bases had no gene match. The CDR3 length is 16 residues. Germline-derived CDR1 and CDR2 are LNHDA and SQIVND (reference sequence).

This clonotype was picked up many times. The rearrangement uses TRBV7-9 and TRBJ2-2; D uncertain. The V gene's germline CDR1 is SEHNR and CDR2 FQNEAQ (reference sequence). The V and J ends lost 1 base and 6 bases respectively, with 15 bases between them. CDR3 size: 16 residues. The CDR3 DNA reads as TGTGCCAGCAGCTTAGACGGCCCGCGGATGGCCGGGGAGCTGTTTTTT. As protein: CASSLDGPRMAGELFF.

On this clonotype itself: One end of the junction is discordant with germline, which a read error may explain. The chain carries TRBV6-5 and TRBJ1-4; 9 bases fit TRBD1. Per the germline V gene, CDR1 is MNHEY and CDR2 is SVGAGI. This CDR3 comprises 16 residues. The DNA of the CDR3 is TGTGCCAGTAGTTACGTACACAGGGGGCGCGATGAAAACCTGTTTTTT. Translating gives CASSYVHRGRDENLFF.

This clonotype was seen a handful of times. The chain links TRBV6-6 to TRBJ2-1, with D unclear. CDR1 is MNHNY and CDR2 is SVGAGI in the germline V gene (reference sequence). This CDR3 contains 13 residues. V lost 4 bases and J 14 bases, leaving 18 bases between the germline ends. This CDR3 reads CASSSTLGNEEFF. The CDR3 nucleotides are TGTGCCAGCAGTTCCACATTGGGGAATGAAGAGTTCTTC.

This clonotype was recorded at least ten times. The V gene is TRBV29-1, the J gene TRBJ2-3, with 14 bases matching TRBD2. V lost 4 bases and J lost 4; bases outside the gene matches: 10. This CDR3 spans 17 amino acids. Germline assignment: CDR1 SQVTM and CDR2 ANQGSEA. DNA for the CDR3: TGCAGCGTTGGCGGGACTAGCGGGAGAGGGGGCCCAGATACGCAGTATTTT. Residues: CSVGGTSGRGGPDTQYF.

This clonotype was counted many times. Likely a read error: the CDR3 ends without its conserved phenylalanine or tryptophan. The chain is built from TRBV11-3 and TRBJ2-1; D not resolved. V was cut by 1 base and J by 5 bases, with 9 bases left in between. The germline V gene has CDR1 SGHNT and CDR2 YENEEA. The CDR3 contains 14 residues. DNA of the CDR3: TGTGCCAGCAGCTTAGGGGTCAGCAACAATGAGCAGTTCCTC. Translating gives CASSLGVSNNEQFL.

This clonotype has just a few counts. The junction departs from the called germline gene at one end, perhaps through a read error. The V and J genes are TRBV29-1 and TRBJ1-2; 7 bases line up with TRBD1. Germline V gene lookup returns CDR1 SQVTM and CDR2 ANQGSEA. CDR3 size: 16 residues. The CDR3 region has the DNA TGCAGCGTTGAAAAAAGTCAGGGGGACAAGGACTATGGATACACCTTC. Its translation is CSVEKSQGDKDYGYTF.

This clonotype was found a few times. The limits of the CDR3 on the DNA are not certain, so only TCRdb's listed CDR3 is given. The V call is TRBV29-1, the J call TRBJ1-2; TRBD1 is the table's D call, not checked against the DNA. Looked up from germline, CDR1 is SQVTM and CDR2 is ANQGSEA. The CDR3 sequence runs 14 residues, both termini included. CDR3 in amino acids: CSVKFGQLIYGCTF.

This clonotype was recorded once. The rearrangement joins TRBV4-2 to TRBJ2-7; TRBD2 might be the D (6 bases). Trimming took off 4 bases at V and 4 bases at J, with 20 bases between the two ends. Germline lookup yields CDR1 LGHNA and CDR2 YNFKEQ. The CDR3 is 16 residues long. The CDR3 region has the DNA TGTGCCAGCAGCCGAGGGCTTAGCGGCTTTATGTACGAGCAGTACTTC. Amino acids: CASSRGLSGFMYEQYF.

The chain carries TRBV6-6 and TRBJ2-3; 9 nucleotides match TRBD1. J gave up 0 bases and V 2 bases, and 21 bases lay outside the gene matches. Germline CDR1 MNHNY, CDR2 SVGAGI (reference sequence). The CDR3 contains 22 residues. The CDR3 sequence: CASSYPLTGGGGSRSSTDTQYF. The CDR3 DNA reads as TGTGCCAGCAGTTACCCCCTCACAGGGGGCGGCGGGAGTAGAAGTAGCACAGATACGCAGTATTTT.

The rearrangement links TRBV19 to TRBJ1-1; D remains ambiguous. The CDR3 extends over 15 amino acids. Germline CDR1 and CDR2: LNHDA and SQIVND (reference sequence). V was trimmed by 5 bases and J by 4 bases, leaving 17 bases between them. CDR3 coding DNA: TGTGCCAGTAGTCGCGGACTCGGGGAGGGCACTGAAGCTTTCTTT. Translation: CASSRGLGEGTEAFF.

This clonotype was counted only a few times. The chain has TRBV9 and TRBJ2-3, with a weak D call TRBD2 (6 bases). V was trimmed by 6 bases and J by 2 bases, leaving 13 bases between them. Germline V CDR1 and CDR2: SGDLS, YYNGEE. This CDR3 comprises 14 residues. The CDR3 here is CASTIGGDTDTQYF. For the CDR3, the DNA is TGTGCCAGCACCATAGGAGGGGACACAGATACGCAGTATTTT.